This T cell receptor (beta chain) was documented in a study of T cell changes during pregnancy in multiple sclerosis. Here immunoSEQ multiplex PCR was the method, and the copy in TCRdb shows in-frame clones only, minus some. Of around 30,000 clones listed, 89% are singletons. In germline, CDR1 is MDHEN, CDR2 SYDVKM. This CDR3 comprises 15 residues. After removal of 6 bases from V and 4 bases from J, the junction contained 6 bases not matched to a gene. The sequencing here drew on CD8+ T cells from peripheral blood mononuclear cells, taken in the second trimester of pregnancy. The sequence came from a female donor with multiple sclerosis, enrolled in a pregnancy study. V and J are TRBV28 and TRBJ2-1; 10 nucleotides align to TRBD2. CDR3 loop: CASSKLAGMYNEQFF. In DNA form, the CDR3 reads TGTGCCAGCAGCAAACTAGCGGGAATGTACAATGAGCAGTTCTTC. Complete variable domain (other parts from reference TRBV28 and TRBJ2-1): DVKVTQSSRYLVKRTGEKVFLECVQDMDHENMFWYRQDPGLGLRLIYFSYDVKMKEKGDIPEGYSVSREKKERFSLILESASTNQTSMYLCASSKLAGMYNEQFFGPGTRLTVL.